This TCR beta chain emerged from a study of regulatory T cells in long-lasting Graves disease. This CDR3 spans 12 amino acids. V was shortened by 6 bases and J by 5 bases, with 13 bases between the two germline ends. Germline V gene sequence: CDR1 DFQATT, CDR2 SNEGSKA (reference sequence). Noted time point: newly diagnosed GD, antithyroid drugs for less than 3 months. PBMCs provided the RNA from which the TCR library was made. Patients came from an endocrinology department in Xi'an, China. A blood draw put around 9.1 milliliters of peripheral blood into EDTA tubes. Arm-PCR of CDR3 regions and iRepertoire HTBI primers were the basis on which TCR beta libraries were built. TCRdb reprocessed the multiplex PCR reads with MiXCR, giving one entry per CDR3 protein. Here the sample spans roughly 530,000 distinct CDR3 sequences, 15% to 20% being singletons. In addition, the sample was reused for a study of T cells in Graves' hyperthyroidism and ophthalmopathy.

The sequence derives from a woman aged 35-65 years with Graves disease. This specimen was peripheral blood mononuclear cells (PBMCs), taken at new diagnosis, from a patient treated with antithyroid drugs. The rearrangement links TRBV20-1 to TRBJ2-5, with D perhaps matching TRBD2 (6 bases). The DNA of the CDR3 is TGCAGTGCCCTAGCGCTGGGGGAGACCCAGTACTTC. Its translation is CSALALGETQYF.